This paragraph reports one T cell receptor (beta chain). The antigen it recognizes is unknown. Base quality data are lacking; no much larger clone is found one base away. The record originates from a study of T cell changes during pregnancy in multiple sclerosis (dated by TCRdb to between 2019 and 2020). For the wider study: Changes in the T cell repertoire over the course of pregnancy were examined in this study in women with multiple sclerosis.

Library preparation used the immunoSEQ multiplex PCR assay. Here the immuneACCESS table is served through TCRdb, limited to in-frame sequences with V and J called. Missing clones are a known gap in these copies; in checked studies unresolved V genes cover under half, and the rest lacks a known reason. This sample is represented by 70,000 to 75,000 clones; about nine tenths of them were singletons. 3% to 3.5% of the sample is held by the ten biggest clonotypes. The TCR comes from a female donor with multiple sclerosis, enrolled in a pregnancy study. The source was peripheral blood, collected before pregnancy.

In nucleotide form, the sequence is TGCAGCGTTGAAGTCTACGGTAACTCCTACGAGCAGTACTTC. It translates to CSVEVYGNSYEQYF. The rearrangement joined TRBV29-1 to TRBJ2-7; no D segment can be confidently identified. The germline V gene sets CDR1 to SQVTM and CDR2 to ANQGSEA. Reading from cysteine to phenylalanine, the CDR3 counts 14 amino acids. Just CDR3 DNA is preserved here, 42 bases in frame from base 1. The V and J ends are trimmed by 1 base and 0 bases, leaving 10 bases between them.